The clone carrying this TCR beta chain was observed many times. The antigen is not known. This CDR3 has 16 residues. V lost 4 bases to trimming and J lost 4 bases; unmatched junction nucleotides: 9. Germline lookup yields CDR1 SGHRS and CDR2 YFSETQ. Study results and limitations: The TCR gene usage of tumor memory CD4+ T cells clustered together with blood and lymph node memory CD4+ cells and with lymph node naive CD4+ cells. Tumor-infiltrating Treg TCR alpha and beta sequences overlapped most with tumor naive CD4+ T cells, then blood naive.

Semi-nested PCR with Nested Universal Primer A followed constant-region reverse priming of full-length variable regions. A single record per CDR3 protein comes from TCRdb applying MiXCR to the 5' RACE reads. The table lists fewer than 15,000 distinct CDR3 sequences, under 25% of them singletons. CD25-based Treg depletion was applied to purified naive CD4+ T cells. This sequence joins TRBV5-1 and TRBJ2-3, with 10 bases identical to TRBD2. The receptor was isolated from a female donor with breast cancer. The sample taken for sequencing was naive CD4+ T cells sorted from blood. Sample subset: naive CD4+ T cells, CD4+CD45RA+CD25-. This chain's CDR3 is CASSPDSGGTADTQYF. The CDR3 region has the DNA TGCGCCAGCAGCCCTGATAGCGGGGGGACAGCAGATACGCAGTATTTT.